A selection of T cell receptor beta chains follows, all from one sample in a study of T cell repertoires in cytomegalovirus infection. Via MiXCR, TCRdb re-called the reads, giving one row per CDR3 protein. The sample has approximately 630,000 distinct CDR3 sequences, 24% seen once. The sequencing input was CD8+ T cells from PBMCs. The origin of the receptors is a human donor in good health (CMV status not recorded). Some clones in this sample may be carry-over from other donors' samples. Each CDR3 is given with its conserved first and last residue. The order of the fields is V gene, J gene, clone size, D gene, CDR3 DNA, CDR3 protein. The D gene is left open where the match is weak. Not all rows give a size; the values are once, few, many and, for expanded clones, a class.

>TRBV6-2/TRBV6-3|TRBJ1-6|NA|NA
TGTGCCTCAGCAACAGAACAATATAATTCACCCCTCCACTTT
CASATEQYNSPLHF
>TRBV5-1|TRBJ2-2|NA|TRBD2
TGCGCCAGCGCCGGGACTAGCGATCTACGGACCGGGGAGCTGTTTTTT
CASAGTSDLRTGELFF
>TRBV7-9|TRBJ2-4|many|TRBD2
TGTGCCAGCAGCCCCAGCGGGGGGGCGTCGCAAAACATTCAGTACTTC
CASSPSGGASQNIQYF
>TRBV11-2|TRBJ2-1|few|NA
TGTGCCAGCAGCGGCCCGAGTGAGCAGTTCTTC
CASSGPSEQFF
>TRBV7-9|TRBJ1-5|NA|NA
TGTGCCAGCAGCCTTTGGACAGCCAAGACTAGCAATCAGCCCCAGCATTTT
CASSLWTAKTSNQPQHF
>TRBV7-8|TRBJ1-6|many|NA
TGTGCCAGCAGCTTGGATTCCATGCCGGGTCGCTCGGGGCATCGGTATTCACCCCTCCACTTT
CASSLDSMPGRSGHRYSPLHF
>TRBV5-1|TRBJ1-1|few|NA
TGCGCCAGCAGCCTAGGACCACACACTGAAGCTTTCTTT
CASSLGPHTEAFF
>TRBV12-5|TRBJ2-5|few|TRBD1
TGTGCTAGTGGTTTCACAAAGGGGACAGGGCTCGAGGAGACCCAGTACTTC
CASGFTKGTGLEETQYF
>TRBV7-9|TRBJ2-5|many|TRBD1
TGTGCCAGCAGCCCAAGACAGGGTGCCGAGACCCAGTACTTC
CASSPRQGAETQYF
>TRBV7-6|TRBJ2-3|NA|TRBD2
TGTACCAGCAGCTTCAGACTAGCGGGGAATCCAGATACGCAGTATTTT
CTSSFRLAGNPDTQYF
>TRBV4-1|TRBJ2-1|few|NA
TGCGCCAGCAGCCAGTGGAAGCTGGGGCAATTCGGGTACAATGAGCAGTTCTTC
CASSQWKLGQFGYNEQFF
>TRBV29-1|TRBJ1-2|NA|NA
TGCAGCGTCGAAATTAGGGGGATTTATGGCTACACCTTC
CSVEIRGIYGYTF
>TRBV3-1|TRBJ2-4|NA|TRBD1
TGTGCCAGCAGCCCCCGGACAGGCCGCCAGATCTCGGCCAAAAACATTCAGTACTTC
CASSPRTGRQISAKNIQYF
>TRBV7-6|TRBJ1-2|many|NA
TGTGCCAGCAGCCCACGGGGGGCTGGCTATGGCTACACCTTC
CASSPRGAGYGYTF
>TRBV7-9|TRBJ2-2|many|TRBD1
TGTGCCAGCAGGACAGGGGGGAGCACCGGGGAGCTGTTTTTT
CASRTGGSTGELFF
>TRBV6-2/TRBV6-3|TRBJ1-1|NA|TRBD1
TGTGCCAGCAGTTCCCTGACAGGGGGCCGGACTGAAGCTTTCTTT
CASSSLTGGRTEAFF
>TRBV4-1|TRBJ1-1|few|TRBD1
TGCGCCAGCAGCCAAGATACAGGGGGAATCACTGAAGCTTTCTTT
CASSQDTGGITEAFF
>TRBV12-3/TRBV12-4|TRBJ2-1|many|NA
TGTGCCAGCAGTCCGTACCCTTCGGTGGAGCAGTTCTTC
CASSPYPSVEQFF
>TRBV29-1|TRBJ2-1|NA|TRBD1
TGCAGCGTTGAAACAGGGGTGGAATACAATGAGCAGTTCTTC
CSVETGVEYNEQFF
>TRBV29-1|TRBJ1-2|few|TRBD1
TGCAGCGTTGACGGTCCAGGGGGGTGGTTCGATGGCTACACCTTC
CSVDGPGGWFDGYTF
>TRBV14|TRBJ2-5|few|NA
TGTGCCAGCAGCCAAGATACTCGGGGGGCAGAGACCCAGTACTTC
CASSQDTRGAETQYF
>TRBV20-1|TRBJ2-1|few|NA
TGCAGTGCTCGTCCCTTGACCTCCCAAATATACAATGAGCAGTTCTTC
CSARPLTSQIYNEQFF
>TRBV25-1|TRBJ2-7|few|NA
TGTGCCAGCAGTATCGCTCCCGGCTCCTACGAGCAGTACTTC
CASSIAPGSYEQYF
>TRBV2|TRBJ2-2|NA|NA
TGTGCCAGCAGTGAAGCGATGGGGCAAGGGGAGCTGTTTTTT
CASSEAMGQGELFF
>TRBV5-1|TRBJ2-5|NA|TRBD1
TGCGCCAGCAGCATACCCCGGACAGGCAACCAAGAGACCCAGTACTTC
CASSIPRTGNQETQYF
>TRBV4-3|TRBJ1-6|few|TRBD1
TGCGCCAGCAGCCATTACCGCCGGGACAGGGGTGGATCGCCCCTCCACTTT
CASSHYRRDRGGSPLHF
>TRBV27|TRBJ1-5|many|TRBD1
TGTGCCAGCAGTCCCGGGACAGACAATCAGCCCCAGCATTTT
CASSPGTDNQPQHF
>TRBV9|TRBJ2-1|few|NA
TGTGCCAGCAGCGTAGCGGACTATCCTGGAAATGAGCAGTTCTTC
CASSVADYPGNEQFF
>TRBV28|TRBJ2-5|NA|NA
TGTGCCAGCAGTACCCGCTTTGGTGCTCAAGAGACCCAGTACTTC
CASSTRFGAQETQYF
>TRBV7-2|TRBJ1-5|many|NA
TGTGCCAGCAGCTTAGGGGGGCCGGTAGAGCCCCAGCATTTT
CASSLGGPVEPQHF
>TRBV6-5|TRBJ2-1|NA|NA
TGTGCCAGCAGTTACACGGGGGTCCGGTACAATGAGCAGTTCTTC
CASSYTGVRYNEQFF
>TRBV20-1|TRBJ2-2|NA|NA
TGCAGTGCTAGAGCTCTGGACAGGAACACCGGGGAGCTGTTTTTT
CSARALDRNTGELFF
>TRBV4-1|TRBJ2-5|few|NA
TGCGCCAGCAGCCAGAGGCCGGGGTCCCAAGAGACCCAGTACTTC
CASSQRPGSQETQYF